A single sample is the source of the 2 T cell receptor beta chains below, sequenced in a study of cytomegalovirus exposure and HLA in healthy donors. PCR employed 60 Vbeta and 13 Jbeta primers. Profiled with immunoSEQ multiplex PCR; TCRdb holds only in-frame clones, not every one. The sample carries 120,000 or so clones, around four fifths recorded once. The specimen sequenced was PBMCs. These receptors originate from a human donor in good health.

The CDR3 DNA sequence: TGTGCCAGCAGCTTACCTGGACAGTTGAACACTGAAGCTTTCTTT. This gives the protein CASSLPGQLNTEAFF. The genes are TRBV7-8 and TRBJ1-1; D is possibly TRBD1 (6 bases). V lost 2 bases to trimming and J lost 0 bases, with 10 bases between them. Per germline, CDR1 SGHVS and CDR2 FQNEAQ. The length of the CDR3 is 15 residues. The entire variable domain, with the rest obtained from reference TRBV7-8 and TRBJ1-1, is as follows: GAGVSQSPRYKVAKRGQDVALRCDPISGHVSLFWYQQALGQGPEFLTYFQNEAQLDKSGLPSDRFFAERPEGSVSTLKIQRTQQEDSAVYLCASSLPGQLNTEAFFGQGTRLTVV.

The V gene is TRBV7-8, the J gene TRBJ2-3, with 10 nucleotides matching TRBD2. This CDR3 has 17 amino acids. Germline CDR1 is SGHVS and CDR2 is FQNEAQ. The trim removed 1 base at V and 4 bases at J, leaving 8 bases unmatched. The CDR3 DNA is TGTGCCAGCAGCTTAGATTCAGCGGGGGGGTTGTCAGATACGCAGTATTTT. Protein: CASSLDSAGGLSDTQYF.